This section outlines one TCR beta chain sequence together with its context. Antigen unknown. One entry per CDR3 protein, called by TCRdb with MiXCR from the 5' RACE reads. In the table there are 300,000 to 350,000 distinct CDR3 sequences, approximately 15% of which are singletons. The data are from a study of T-cell memory formation after mild COVID-19. Study findings and constraints: Clones which contracted sat mainly in CM and EM if CD4+, and in EMRA if CD8+. Whether day 37 second-wave clones are SARS-CoV-2-specific was not confirmed.

The receptor was isolated from a man between 18 and 29 years old who had mild COVID-19 (a few samples of this study predate the infection). Cell type and time point are not known. The sample consisted of PBMCs or a T cell subset sorted from them (not recorded which).

As DNA, the CDR3 is TGTGCCATCAGGACAGGGGCAACTGAAGCTTTCTTT. Protein product: CAIRTGATEAFF. The rearrangement joins TRBV10-3 to TRBJ1-1; 8 nucleotides match TRBD1. This CDR3 has 12 amino acids. V shed 6 bases and J 5 bases; nucleotides not matched to a gene: 2. CDR1 and CDR2 from the germline V gene are ENHRY and SYGVKD.